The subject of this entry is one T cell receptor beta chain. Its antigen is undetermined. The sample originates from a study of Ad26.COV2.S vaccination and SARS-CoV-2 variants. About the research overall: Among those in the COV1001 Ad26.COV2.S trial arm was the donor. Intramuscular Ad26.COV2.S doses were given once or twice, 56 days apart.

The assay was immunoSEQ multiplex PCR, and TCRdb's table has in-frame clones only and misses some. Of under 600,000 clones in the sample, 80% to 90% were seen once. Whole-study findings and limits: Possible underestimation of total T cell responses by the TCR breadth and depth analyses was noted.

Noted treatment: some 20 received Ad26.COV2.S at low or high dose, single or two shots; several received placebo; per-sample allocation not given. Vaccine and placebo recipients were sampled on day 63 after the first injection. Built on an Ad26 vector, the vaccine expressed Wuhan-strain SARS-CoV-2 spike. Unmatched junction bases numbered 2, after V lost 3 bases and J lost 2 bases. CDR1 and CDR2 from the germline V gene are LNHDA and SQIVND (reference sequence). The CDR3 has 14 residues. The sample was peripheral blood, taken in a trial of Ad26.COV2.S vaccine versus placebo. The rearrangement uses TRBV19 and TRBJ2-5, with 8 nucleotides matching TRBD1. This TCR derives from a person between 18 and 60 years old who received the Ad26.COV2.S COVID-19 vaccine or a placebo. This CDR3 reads CASSMNRGQETQYF. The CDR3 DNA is TGTGCCAGTAGTATGAACAGGGGGCAAGAGACCCAGTACTTC.